This T cell receptor (beta chain) was obtained from a study of CD8+ T cells in alopecia areata. A word on this clone: Its specificity is unknown.

Treatment in this sample: oral pan-JAK inhibitor, 5-10 mg twice daily. Researchers gathered lesional scalp punch biopsies and peripheral blood from patients with alopecia areata. RNA extraction was followed by reverse transcription into cDNA, which acted as the sequencing template. TCRdb keeps only in-frame clones here, not all; method: immunoSEQ multiplex PCR. The sample consists of some 190,000 clones, approximately 72% of them appearing once. V was clipped by 0 bases and J by 1 base, with 9 bases between them. Germline CDR1 LGHNA, CDR2 YSLEER. The CDR3 extends over 15 amino acids. Study-level points and caveats: Tofacitinib delivered significant drops in scalp clonality and in expanded CD8+ clones among the top 100. Mice gave a clearer picture of TCR sharing than patients did, possibly for HLA-related reasons.

The rearrangement uses TRBV4-3 and TRBJ1-1, with D hard to call. This clonotype originated in a human donor with alopecia areata. Material: CD4+ T cells sorted from blood, obtained around week 44, from a patient treated with tofacitinib. DNA for the CDR3: TGCGCCAGCAGCCAAGATGGTAGAGGGAACACTGAAGCTTTCTTT. This sequence encodes CASSQDGRGNTEAFF.